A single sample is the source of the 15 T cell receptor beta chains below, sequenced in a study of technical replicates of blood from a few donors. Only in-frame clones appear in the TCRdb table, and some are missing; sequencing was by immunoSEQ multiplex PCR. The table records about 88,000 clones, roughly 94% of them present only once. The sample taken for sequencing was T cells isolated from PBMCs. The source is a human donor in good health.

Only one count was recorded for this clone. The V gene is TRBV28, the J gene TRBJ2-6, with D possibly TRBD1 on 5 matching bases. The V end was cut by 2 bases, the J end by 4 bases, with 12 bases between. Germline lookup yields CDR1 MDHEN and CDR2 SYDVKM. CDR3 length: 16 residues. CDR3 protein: CASSLLGVHGANVLTF. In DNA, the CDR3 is TGTGCCAGCAGTTTACTAGGGGTTCACGGGGCCAACGTCCTGACTTTC.

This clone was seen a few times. This CDR3 is CASSLAGRGTQYF. CDR3 coding DNA: TGTGCCAGCAGCTTAGCAGGAAGGGGTACGCAGTATTTT. The chain links TRBV7-2 to TRBJ2-3, with a possible D match to TRBD1 (5 bases). This CDR3 is 13 amino acids long. Trimming removed 0 bases at V and 8 bases at J, with 9 bases between. Germline assignment: CDR1 SGHTA and CDR2 FQGNSA.

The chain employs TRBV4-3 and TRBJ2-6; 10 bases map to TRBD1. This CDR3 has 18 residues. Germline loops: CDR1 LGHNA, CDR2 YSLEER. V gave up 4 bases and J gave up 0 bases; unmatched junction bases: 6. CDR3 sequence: CASSPQTGGGSGANVLTF. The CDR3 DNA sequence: TGCGCCAGCAGCCCACAGACAGGGGGCGGCTCTGGGGCCAACGTCCTGACTTTC.

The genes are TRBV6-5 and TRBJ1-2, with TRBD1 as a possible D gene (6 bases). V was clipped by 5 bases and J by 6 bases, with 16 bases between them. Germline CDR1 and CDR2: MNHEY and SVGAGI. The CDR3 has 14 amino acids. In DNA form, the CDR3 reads TGTGCCAGCAGTGCCACCGGGACAACGGATGGCTACACCTTC. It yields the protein CASSATGTTDGYTF.

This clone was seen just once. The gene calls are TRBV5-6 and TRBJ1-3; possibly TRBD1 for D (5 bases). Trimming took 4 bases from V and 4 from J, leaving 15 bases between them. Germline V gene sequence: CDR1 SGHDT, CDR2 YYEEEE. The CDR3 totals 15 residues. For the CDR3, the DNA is TGTGCCAGCAGCCGGTTTGCAGGGCCAGGAAACACCATATATTTT. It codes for CASSRFAGPGNTIYF.

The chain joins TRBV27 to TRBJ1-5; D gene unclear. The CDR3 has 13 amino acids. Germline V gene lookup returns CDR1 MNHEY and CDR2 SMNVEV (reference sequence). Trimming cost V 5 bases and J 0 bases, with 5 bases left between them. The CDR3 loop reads CASSTYSNQPQHF. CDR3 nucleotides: TGTGCCAGCAGTACTTATAGCAATCAGCCCCAGCATTTT.

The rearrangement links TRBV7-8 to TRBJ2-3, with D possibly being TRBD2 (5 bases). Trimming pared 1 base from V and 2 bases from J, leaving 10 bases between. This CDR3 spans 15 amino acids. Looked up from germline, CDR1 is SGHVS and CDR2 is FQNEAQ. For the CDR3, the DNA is TGTGCCAGCAGCTTAGGTCGGAGGATCACAGATACGCAGTATTTT. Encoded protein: CASSLGRRITDTQYF.

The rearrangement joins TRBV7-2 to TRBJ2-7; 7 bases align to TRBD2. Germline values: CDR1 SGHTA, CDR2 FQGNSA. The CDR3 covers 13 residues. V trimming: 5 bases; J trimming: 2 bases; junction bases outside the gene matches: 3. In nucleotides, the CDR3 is TGTGCCAGCAGCCCTAGCGGTCCCTACGAGCAGTACTTC. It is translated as CASSPSGPYEQYF.

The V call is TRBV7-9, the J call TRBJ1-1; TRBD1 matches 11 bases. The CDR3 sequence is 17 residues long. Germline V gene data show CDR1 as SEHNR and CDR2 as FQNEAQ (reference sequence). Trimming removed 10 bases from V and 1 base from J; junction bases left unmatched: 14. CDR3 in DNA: TGTGCCACCTCAGAACGGACAGGGGGCTTGAGGAACACTGAAGCTTTCTTT. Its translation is CATSERTGGLRNTEAFF.

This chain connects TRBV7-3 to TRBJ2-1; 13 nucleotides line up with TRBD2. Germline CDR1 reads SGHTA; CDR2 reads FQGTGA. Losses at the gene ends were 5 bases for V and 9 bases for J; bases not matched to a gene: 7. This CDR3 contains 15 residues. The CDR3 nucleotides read TGTGCCAGCAGCCTAGGACTAGCGGGAGTAACTGAGCAGTTCTTC. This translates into CASSLGLAGVTEQFF. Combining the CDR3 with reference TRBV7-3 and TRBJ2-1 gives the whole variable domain GAGVSQTPSNKVTEKGKYVELRCDPISGHTALYWYRQSLGQGPEFLIYFQGTGAADDSGLPNDRFFAVRPEGSVSTLKIQRTERGDSAVYLCASSLGLAGVTEQFFGPGTRLTVL.

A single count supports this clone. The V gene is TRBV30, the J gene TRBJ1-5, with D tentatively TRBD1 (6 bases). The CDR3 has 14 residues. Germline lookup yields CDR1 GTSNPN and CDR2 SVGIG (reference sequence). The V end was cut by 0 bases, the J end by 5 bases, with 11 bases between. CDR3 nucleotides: TGTGCCTGGAGTGTAACGCCAGGGGATCAGCCCCAGCATTTT. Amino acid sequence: CAWSVTPGDQPQHF.

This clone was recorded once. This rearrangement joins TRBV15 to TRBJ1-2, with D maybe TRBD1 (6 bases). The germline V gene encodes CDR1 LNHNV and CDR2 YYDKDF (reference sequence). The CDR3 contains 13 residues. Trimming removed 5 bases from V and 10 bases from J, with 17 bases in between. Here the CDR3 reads CATSPGAFQDYTF. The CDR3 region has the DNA TGTGCCACCAGCCCAGGGGCTTTCCAAGACTACACCTTC.

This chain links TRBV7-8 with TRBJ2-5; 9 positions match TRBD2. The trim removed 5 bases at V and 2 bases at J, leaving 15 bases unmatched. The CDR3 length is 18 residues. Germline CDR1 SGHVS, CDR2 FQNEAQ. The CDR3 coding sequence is TGTGCCAGCAGCCCGCGCTCCTTTGGCGGGGGGGGACAAGAGACCCAGTACTTC. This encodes CASSPRSFGGGGQETQYF.

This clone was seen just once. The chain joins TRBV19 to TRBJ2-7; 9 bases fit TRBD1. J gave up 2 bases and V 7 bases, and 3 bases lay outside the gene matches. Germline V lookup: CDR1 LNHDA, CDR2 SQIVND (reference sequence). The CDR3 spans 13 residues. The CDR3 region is CASTGQGTYEQYF. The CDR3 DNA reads TGTGCCAGTACCGGACAGGGGACCTACGAGCAGTACTTC.

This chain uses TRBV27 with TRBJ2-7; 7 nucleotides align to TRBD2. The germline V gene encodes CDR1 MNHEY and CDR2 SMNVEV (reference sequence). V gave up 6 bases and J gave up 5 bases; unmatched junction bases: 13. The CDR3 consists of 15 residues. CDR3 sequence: CASRMRGGSVHEQYF. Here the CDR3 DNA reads TGTGCCAGCAGGATGAGGGGAGGGAGCGTCCACGAGCAGTACTTC.